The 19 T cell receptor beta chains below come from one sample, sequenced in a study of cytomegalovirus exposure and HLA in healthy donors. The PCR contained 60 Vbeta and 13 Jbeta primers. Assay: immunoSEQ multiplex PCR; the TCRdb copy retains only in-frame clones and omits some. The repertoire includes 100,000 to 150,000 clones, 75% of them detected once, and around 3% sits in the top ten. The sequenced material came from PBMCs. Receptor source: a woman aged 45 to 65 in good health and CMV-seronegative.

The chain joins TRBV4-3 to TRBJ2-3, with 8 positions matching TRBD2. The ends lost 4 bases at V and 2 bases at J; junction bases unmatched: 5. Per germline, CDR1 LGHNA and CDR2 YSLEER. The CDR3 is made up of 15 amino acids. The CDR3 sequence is CASSRLAGPTDTQYF. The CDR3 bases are TGCGCCAGCAGCCGCCTAGCGGGTCCCACAGATACGCAGTATTTT.

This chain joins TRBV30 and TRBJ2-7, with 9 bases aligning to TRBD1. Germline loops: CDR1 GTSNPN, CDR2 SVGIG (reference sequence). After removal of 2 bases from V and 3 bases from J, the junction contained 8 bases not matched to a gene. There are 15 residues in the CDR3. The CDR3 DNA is TGTGCCTGGAGTATGGGACAGGGAGATCTCTACGAGCAGTACTTC. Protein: CAWSMGQGDLYEQYF.

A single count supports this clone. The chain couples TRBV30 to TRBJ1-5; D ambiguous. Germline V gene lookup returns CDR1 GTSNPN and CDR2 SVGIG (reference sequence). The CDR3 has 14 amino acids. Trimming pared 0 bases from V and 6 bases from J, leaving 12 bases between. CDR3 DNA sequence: TGTGCCTGGAGTGTAAAGGCGCGCGGTCAGCCCCAGCATTTT. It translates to CAWSVKARGQPQHF.

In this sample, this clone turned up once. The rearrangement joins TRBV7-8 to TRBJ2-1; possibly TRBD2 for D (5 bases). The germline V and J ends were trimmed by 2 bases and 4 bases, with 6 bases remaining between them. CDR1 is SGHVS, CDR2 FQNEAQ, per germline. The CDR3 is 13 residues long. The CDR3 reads CASSLKRYNEQFF. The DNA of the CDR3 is TGTGCCAGCAGCTTAAAGCGGTACAATGAGCAGTTCTTC.

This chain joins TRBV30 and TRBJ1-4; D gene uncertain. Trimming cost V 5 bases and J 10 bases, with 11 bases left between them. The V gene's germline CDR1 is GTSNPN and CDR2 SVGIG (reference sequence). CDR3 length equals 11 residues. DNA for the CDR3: TGTGCCTGGGAGAAGGAGGGAAAACTGTTTTTT. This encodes CAWEKEGKLFF.

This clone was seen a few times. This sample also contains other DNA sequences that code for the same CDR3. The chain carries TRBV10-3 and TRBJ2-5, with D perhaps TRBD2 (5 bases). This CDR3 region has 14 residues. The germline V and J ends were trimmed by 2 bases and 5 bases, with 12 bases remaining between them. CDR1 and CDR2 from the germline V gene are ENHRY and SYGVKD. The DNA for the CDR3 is TGTGCCATCAGTGAGGTCGGCGGGCAGGAGACCCAGTACTTC. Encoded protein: CAISEVGGQETQYF.

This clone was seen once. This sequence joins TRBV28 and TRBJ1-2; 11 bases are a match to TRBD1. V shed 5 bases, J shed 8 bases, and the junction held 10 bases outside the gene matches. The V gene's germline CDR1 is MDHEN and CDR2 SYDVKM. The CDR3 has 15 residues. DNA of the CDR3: TGTGCCAGCAGTATCGGGACAGGGGGGATGCGGGGCTACACCTTC. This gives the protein CASSIGTGGMRGYTF.

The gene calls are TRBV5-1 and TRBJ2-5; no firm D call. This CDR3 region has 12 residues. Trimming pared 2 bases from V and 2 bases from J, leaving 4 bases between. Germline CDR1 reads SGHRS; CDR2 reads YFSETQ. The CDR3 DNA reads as TGCGCCAGCAGCTTAACACAAGAGACCCAGTACTTC. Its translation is CASSLTQETQYF. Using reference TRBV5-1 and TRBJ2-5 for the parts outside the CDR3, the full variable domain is KAGVTQTPRYLIKTRGQQVTLSCSPISGHRSVSWYQQTPGQGLQFLFEYFSETQRNKGNFPGRFSGRQFSNSRSEMNVSTLELGDSALYLCASSLTQETQYFGPGTRLLVL.

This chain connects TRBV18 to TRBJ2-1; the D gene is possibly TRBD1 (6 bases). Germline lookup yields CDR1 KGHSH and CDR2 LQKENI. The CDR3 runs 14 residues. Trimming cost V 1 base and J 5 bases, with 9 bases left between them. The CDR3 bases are TGTGCCAGCTCACCACAAGGACAGCACAATGAGCAGTTCTTC. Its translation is CASSPQGQHNEQFF.

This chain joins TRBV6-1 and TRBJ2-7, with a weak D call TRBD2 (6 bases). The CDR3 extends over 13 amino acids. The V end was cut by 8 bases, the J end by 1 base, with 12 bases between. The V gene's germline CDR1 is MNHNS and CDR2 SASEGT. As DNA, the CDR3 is TGTGCCAGCGCGAGGGACTTATCCTACGAGCAGTACTTC. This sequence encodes CASARDLSYEQYF.

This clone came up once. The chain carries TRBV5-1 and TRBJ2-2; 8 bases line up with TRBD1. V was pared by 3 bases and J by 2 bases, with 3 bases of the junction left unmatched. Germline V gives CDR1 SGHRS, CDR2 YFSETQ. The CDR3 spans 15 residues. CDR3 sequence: CASSWTGQNTGELFF. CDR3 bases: TGCGCCAGCAGCTGGACAGGGCAAAACACCGGGGAGCTGTTTTTT.

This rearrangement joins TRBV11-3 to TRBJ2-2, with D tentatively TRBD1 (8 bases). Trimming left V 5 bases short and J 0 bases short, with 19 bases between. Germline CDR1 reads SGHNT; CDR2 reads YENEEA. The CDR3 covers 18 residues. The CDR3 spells CASSPGTGRGANTGELFF. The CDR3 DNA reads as TGTGCCAGCAGCCCCGGGACAGGTCGGGGGGCGAACACCGGGGAGCTGTTTTTT. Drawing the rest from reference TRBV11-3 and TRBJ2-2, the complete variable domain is EAGVVQSPRYKIIEKKQPVAFWCNPISGHNTLYWYLQNLGQGPELLIRYENEEAVDDSQLPKDRFSAERLKGVDSTLKIQPAELGDSAVYLCASSPGTGRGANTGELFFGEGSRLTVL.

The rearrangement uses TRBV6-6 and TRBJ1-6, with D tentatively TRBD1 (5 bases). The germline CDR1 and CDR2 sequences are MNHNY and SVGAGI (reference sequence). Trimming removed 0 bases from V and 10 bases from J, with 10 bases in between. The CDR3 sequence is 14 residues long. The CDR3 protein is CASSYSAGHSPLHF. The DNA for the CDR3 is TGTGCCAGCAGTTACTCTGCAGGACACTCACCCCTCCACTTT.

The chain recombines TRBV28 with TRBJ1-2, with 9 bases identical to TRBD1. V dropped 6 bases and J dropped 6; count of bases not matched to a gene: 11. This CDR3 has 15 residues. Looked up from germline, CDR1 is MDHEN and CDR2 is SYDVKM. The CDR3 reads CASSKTIQGADGYTF. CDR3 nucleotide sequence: TGTGCCAGCAGCAAGACTATACAGGGGGCAGATGGCTACACCTTC.

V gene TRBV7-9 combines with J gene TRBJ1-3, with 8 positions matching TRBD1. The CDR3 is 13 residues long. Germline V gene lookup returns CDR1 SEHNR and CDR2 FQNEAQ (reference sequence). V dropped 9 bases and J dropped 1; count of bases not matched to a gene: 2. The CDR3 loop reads CASRQGSGNTIYF. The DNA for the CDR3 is TGTGCCAGTCGACAGGGGTCTGGAAACACCATATATTTT.

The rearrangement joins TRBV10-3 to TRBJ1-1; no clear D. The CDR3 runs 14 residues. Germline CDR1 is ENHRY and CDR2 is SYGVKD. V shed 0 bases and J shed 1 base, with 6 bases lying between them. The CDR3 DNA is TGTGCCATCAGTGAGTCGGCAGGGAACACTGAAGCTTTCTTT. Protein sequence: CAISESAGNTEAFF.

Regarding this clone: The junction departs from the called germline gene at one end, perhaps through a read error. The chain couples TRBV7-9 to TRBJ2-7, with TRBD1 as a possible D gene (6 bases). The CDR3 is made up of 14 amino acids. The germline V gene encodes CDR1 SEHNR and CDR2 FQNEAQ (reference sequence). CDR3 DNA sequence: TGTTCCAGCAGCTCCCGTGACAGGAGATACGAGCAGTACTTC. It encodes CSSSSRDRRYEQYF.

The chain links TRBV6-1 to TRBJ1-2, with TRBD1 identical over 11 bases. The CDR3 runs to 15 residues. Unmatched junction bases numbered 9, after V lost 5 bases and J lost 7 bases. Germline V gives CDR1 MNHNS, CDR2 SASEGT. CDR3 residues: CASSFQDRGHGGYTF. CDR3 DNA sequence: TGTGCCAGCAGTTTTCAGGACAGGGGGCATGGTGGCTACACCTTC.

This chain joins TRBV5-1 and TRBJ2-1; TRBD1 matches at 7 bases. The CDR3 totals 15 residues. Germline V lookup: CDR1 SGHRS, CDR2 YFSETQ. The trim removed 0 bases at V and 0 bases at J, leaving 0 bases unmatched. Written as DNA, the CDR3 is TGCGCCAGCAGCTTGGGACAGGGCTCCTACAATGAGCAGTTCTTC. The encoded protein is CASSLGQGSYNEQFF. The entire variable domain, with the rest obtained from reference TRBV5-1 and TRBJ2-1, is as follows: KAGVTQTPRYLIKTRGQQVTLSCSPISGHRSVSWYQQTPGQGLQFLFEYFSETQRNKGNFPGRFSGRQFSNSRSEMNVSTLELGDSALYLCASSLGQGSYNEQFFGPGTRLTVL.